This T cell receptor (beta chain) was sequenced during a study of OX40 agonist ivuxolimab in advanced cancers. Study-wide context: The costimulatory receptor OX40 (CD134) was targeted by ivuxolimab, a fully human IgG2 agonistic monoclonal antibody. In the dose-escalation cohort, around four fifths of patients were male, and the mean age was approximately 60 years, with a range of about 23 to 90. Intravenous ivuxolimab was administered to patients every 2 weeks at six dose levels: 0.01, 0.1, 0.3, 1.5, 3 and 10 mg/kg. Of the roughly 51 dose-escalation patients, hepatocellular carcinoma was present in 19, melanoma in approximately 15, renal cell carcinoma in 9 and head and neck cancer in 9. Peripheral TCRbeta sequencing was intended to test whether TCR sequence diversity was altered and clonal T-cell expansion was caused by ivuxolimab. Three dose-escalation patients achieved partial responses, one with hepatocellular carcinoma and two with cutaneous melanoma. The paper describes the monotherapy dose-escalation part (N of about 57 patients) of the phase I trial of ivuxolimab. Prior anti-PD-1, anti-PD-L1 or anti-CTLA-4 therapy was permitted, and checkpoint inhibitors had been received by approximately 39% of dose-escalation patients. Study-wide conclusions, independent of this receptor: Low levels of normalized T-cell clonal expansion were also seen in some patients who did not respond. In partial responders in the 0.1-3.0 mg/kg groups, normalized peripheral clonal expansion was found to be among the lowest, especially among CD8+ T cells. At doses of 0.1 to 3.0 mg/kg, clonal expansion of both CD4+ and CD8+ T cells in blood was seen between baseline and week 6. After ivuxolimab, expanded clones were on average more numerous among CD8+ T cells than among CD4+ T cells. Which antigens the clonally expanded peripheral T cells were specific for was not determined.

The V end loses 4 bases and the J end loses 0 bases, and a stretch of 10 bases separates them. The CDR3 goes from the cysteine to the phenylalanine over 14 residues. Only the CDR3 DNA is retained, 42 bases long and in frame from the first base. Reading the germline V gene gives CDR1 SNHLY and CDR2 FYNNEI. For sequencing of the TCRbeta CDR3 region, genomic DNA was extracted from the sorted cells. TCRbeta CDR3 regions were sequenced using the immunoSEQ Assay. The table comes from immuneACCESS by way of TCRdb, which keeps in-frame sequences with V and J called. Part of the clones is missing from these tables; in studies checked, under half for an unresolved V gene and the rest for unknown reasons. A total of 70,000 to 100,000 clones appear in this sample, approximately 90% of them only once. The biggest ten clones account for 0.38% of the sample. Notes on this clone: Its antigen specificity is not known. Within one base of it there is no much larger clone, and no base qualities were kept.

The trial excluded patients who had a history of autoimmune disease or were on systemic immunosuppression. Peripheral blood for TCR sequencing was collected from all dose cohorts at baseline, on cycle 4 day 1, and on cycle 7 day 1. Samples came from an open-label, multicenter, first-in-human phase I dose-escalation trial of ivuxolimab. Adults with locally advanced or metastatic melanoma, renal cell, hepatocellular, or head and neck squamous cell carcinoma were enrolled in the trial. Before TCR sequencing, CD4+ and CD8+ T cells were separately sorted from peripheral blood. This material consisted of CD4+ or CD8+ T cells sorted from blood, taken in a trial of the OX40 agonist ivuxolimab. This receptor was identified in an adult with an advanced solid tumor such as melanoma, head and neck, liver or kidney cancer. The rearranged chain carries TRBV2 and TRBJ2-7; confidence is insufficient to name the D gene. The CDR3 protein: CASSGRAVSYEQYF. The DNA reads TGTGCCAGCAGTGGTCGGGCAGTCTCCTACGAGCAGTACTTC.